Below, 16 T cell receptor beta chains from the same sample are listed, as sequenced in a study of blood T cell repertoires in COVID-19. Repertoires were generated with immunoSEQ multiplex PCR, while TCRdb's copy carries only in-frame clones and drops some. The sample includes approximately 300,000 clones, around nine tenths seen only once; the top ten take over 4%. Material for sequencing was PBMCs or T cells enriched from blood (not recorded which). Receptors originate from a man in his 60s who had recovered from COVID-19.

The J gene is TRBJ2-3, the V gene TRBV7-2; TRBD1 is a possible D gene (5 bases). Germline CDR1 is SGHTA and CDR2 is FQGNSA. V lost 4 bases and J lost 2, with 25 bases in between. The CDR3 is made up of 19 amino acids. This CDR3 is CASSSPDSAVVTNTDTQYF. DNA for the CDR3: TGTGCCAGCAGCTCCCCCGACAGCGCCGTTGTCACAAACACAGATACGCAGTATTTT.

The chain couples TRBV19 to TRBJ2-1, with 7 bases identical to TRBD1. Germline CDR1 is LNHDA and CDR2 is SQIVND (reference sequence). The CDR3 is 15 amino acids. V shed 5 bases, J shed 2 bases, and the junction held 6 bases outside the gene matches. CDR3 residues: CASSASGQPYNEQFF. The CDR3 DNA is TGTGCCAGTAGTGCCTCGGGACAGCCCTACAATGAGCAGTTCTTC.

The rearrangement links TRBV7-3 to TRBJ2-2, with 9 bases fitting TRBD1. This CDR3 spans 15 amino acids. The junction had 6 bases not matched to a gene; V was cut back by 6 bases and J by 4 bases. In germline, CDR1 is SGHTA, CDR2 FQGTGA. The DNA of the CDR3 is TGTGCCAGCAGACAGGGGGCTGGAAGCACCGGGGAGCTGTTTTTT. This encodes CASRQGAGSTGELFF.

The gene calls are TRBV30 and TRBJ2-3, with 14 bases matching TRBD2. The CDR3 is made up of 18 amino acids. Germline CDR1 reads GTSNPN; CDR2 reads SVGIG (reference sequence). V lost 0 bases and J lost 4; bases outside the gene matches: 9. The CDR3 reads CAWSVRLAGGPSPDTQYF. CDR3 bases: TGTGCCTGGAGTGTCCGACTAGCGGGAGGGCCTTCCCCAGATACGCAGTATTTT.

The table lists this clone with a few counts. V is TRBV20-1 and J is TRBJ2-7; D gene uncertain. From germline, CDR1 is DFQATT and CDR2 SNEGSKA (reference sequence). The V end lost 5 bases, the J end lost 4 bases, and 9 bases lay between the germline ends. The CDR3 totals 11 residues. CDR3 nucleotides: TGCAGTGCTCCACATGATTACGAGCAGTACTTC. Translated, it gives CSAPHDYEQYF.

This clone was seen only once. This chain links TRBV30 with TRBJ2-3; TRBD2 is a possible D gene (5 bases). Between the trimmed V and J ends, which lost 4 bases and 0 bases, there was a span of 11 bases. The CDR3 consists of 14 residues. Germline values: CDR1 GTSNPN, CDR2 SVGIG (reference sequence). The CDR3 nucleotides are TGTGCCTGGACCGAAAGGAGGAGCACAGATACGCAGTATTTT. Its protein product is CAWTERRSTDTQYF.

This chain uses TRBV5-4 with TRBJ2-3; the D gene is possibly TRBD2 (5 bases). Germline V gene sequence: CDR1 SGHNT, CDR2 YYREEE (reference sequence). The V end was cut by 4 bases, the J end by 0 bases, with 12 bases between. There are 15 residues in the CDR3. CDR3 nucleotides: TGTGCCAGCAGCCCACGAGGGTTTAGCACAGATACGCAGTATTTT. It encodes CASSPRGFSTDTQYF.

The rearrangement joins TRBV7-2 to TRBJ1-2, with 8 bases identical to TRBD1. CDR1 SGHTA and CDR2 FQGNSA come from the germline V gene. The V and J ends lost 4 bases and 4 bases, in that order; junction bases with no gene match: 8. The CDR3 sequence is 15 residues long. CDR3 protein: CASSSMGQVAYGYTF. CDR3 in DNA: TGTGCCAGCAGCTCAATGGGACAGGTGGCCTATGGCTACACCTTC. The whole variable domain, filled in from reference TRBV7-2 and TRBJ1-2, reads GAGVSQSPSNKVTEKGKDVELRCDPISGHTALYWYRQSLGQGLEFLIYFQGNSAPDKSGLPSDRFSAERTGGSVSTLTIQRTQQEDSAVYLCASSSMGQVAYGYTFGSGTRLTVV.

CDR3 sequence: CATSRDWAGRSNQPQHF. CDR3 coding DNA: TGTGCCACCAGCAGAGATTGGGCGGGGCGTAGCAATCAGCCCCAGCATTTT. V gene TRBV15 combines with J gene TRBJ1-5; possible D gene TRBD1, 5 bases. The CDR3 totals 17 residues. Looked up from germline, CDR1 is LNHNV and CDR2 is YYDKDF (reference sequence). Trimming left V 0 bases short and J 0 bases short, with 12 bases between.

The chain couples TRBV28 to TRBJ1-4; maybe TRBD1 (5 bases). Trimming left V 4 bases short and J 4 bases short, with 16 bases between. Germline V gene sequence: CDR1 MDHEN, CDR2 SYDVKM. CDR3 length equals 16 residues. CDR3 nucleotides: TGTGCCAGCAGTTCCCGCGGGGGAGCGATTAATGAAAAACTGTTTTTT. This sequence encodes CASSSRGGAINEKLFF. Drawing the rest from reference TRBV28 and TRBJ1-4, the complete variable domain is DVKVTQSSRYLVKRTGEKVFLECVQDMDHENMFWYRQDPGLGLRLIYFSYDVKMKEKGDIPEGYSVSREKKERFSLILESASTNQTSMYLCASSSRGGAINEKLFFGSGTQLSVL.

The chain recombines TRBV7-8 with TRBJ1-1; D not resolved. Trimming took 5 bases from V and 0 from J, leaving 10 bases between them. CDR1 and CDR2 (germline): SGHVS, FQNEAQ. This CDR3 has 14 amino acids. The CDR3 here is CASSPQTLNTEAFF. As DNA, the CDR3 is TGTGCCAGCAGCCCGCAAACTCTGAACACTGAAGCTTTCTTT.

V gene TRBV7-2 combines with J gene TRBJ2-3, with 11 bases fitting TRBD2. The CDR3 spans 15 residues. V shed 5 bases, J shed 6 bases, and the junction held 7 bases outside the gene matches. The germline V gene has CDR1 SGHTA and CDR2 FQGNSA. Written as DNA, the CDR3 is TGTGCCAGCAGCGCGCATAGCGGGAGGGCTGATACGCAGTATTTT. Translating gives CASSAHSGRADTQYF.

The V call is TRBV21-1, the J call TRBJ2-2; TRBD1 was called by the table and not checked on the DNA. TRBV21-1 is flagged as a pseudogene. This CDR3 is 15 amino acids long. The CDR3 sequence: CASSKGQGACGELFF. CDR3 nucleotides: TGTGCCAGCAGCAAGGGACAGGGGGCCTGCGGGGAGCTGTTTTTT.

The rearrangement uses TRBV24-1 and TRBJ2-2; D gene ambiguous. Trimming cost V 3 bases and J 2 bases, with 3 bases left between them. Germline lookup yields CDR1 KGHDR and CDR2 SFDVKD. This CDR3 contains 13 residues. CDR3: CATSDTNTGELFF. Here the CDR3 DNA reads TGTGCCACCAGTGATACTAACACCGGGGAGCTGTTTTTT.

This chain uses TRBV2 with TRBJ2-1; 9 bases are a match to TRBD2. The CDR3 spans 15 residues. Germline assignment: CDR1 SNHLY and CDR2 FYNNEI. Germline trimming cut 6 bases from V and 5 bases from J; bases unmatched to any gene: 8. The CDR3 nucleotides are TGTGCCAGCAGGGCCACTAGCGGGCGTAACAATGAGCAGTTCTTC. This sequence encodes CASRATSGRNNEQFF.

The rearrangement links TRBV3-1 (or the pseudogene TRBV3-2) to TRBJ2-1, with 11 bases identical to TRBD2. Losses at the gene ends were 6 bases for V and 5 bases for J; bases not matched to a gene: 6. Germline V gene data show CDR1 as LGHDT and CDR2 as YNNKEL (reference sequence). This CDR3 comprises 15 residues. The chain's CDR3 is CASRELAGVNNEQFF. The CDR3 bases are TGTGCCAGCAGGGAACTAGCGGGAGTTAACAATGAGCAGTTCTTC.